This TCR beta chain was profiled in a study of blood T cell repertoires in COVID-19 (dated by TCRdb to 2020 to 2021). About the full investigation: The collaborator samples originated in the United States, Italy and Spain and spanned the acute and convalescent phases of COVID-19. The prospective study material was composed of cDNA or gDNA derived from T cells, B-cell-depleted T cells, or PBMCs. Subjects who had been exposed to COVID-19, were actively infected with it, or had recovered from it provided the deeply sampled blood TCRbeta repertoires that made up the dataset. The repertoires were made available in a free public database intended to serve as a resource for research on the immune response to SARS-CoV-2. The samples were drawn from two sources: the first 160 participants of the ongoing ImmuneRACE study, and fewer than 1,500 subjects contributed by 6 global collaborators. The sample metadata nearly always contained a de-identified subject ID, COVID-19 status, age in years and sex. HLA class I and class II types, where available, came from metadata supplied by the sample provider rather than from assay-based typing. The investigation overall reported the following: Clinical and demographic metadata were provided uncurated, with the amount varying by source and participant.

With respect to this clone: Its antigen has not been determined. Base qualities are missing; no much larger clone stands one base away.

The CDR3 covers 21 residues, taking in both the cysteine and the phenylalanine. Only CDR3 DNA is held: 63 bases, read in frame from base 1. CDR1 and CDR2 are read off the germline V gene as SGHRS and YFSETQ. V trim: 0 bases; J trim: 3 bases; unmatched bases: 16. TCRbeta CDR3 regions were amplified from genomic DNA using the immunoSEQ Assay, a bias-controlled multiplex PCR. As for how the authors treated the data: Within the assay, amplification of reference gene primers was used to estimate how many nucleated cells each sample contained. Sequence reads were collapsed and filtered to measure the absolute abundance of every unique TCRbeta CDR3 rearrangement. Productive Simpson clonality was computed per sample as the square root of Simpson's diversity index over productive rearrangements. TCRdb's version of the immuneACCESS table is confined to in-frame rearrangements and falls short of the full clone set. An unresolved V gene accounts for under half of the shortfall where checked; the remainder is of unknown origin. The D gene and trimming were derived from the DNA, and the V and J assignments and clone size from that table. Present in this sample are some 100,000 clones, roughly four fifths of which were seen just once. 10% to 15% of the sample rests with the top ten.

Collaborating institutions collected whole blood in K2EDTA tubes following their own protocols. For TCRbeta analysis, collaborators shipped samples as frozen whole blood, isolated PBMCs, or DNA extracted from either of those sample types. Sequencing input: peripheral blood. This sequence was found in a human donor in a cohort sampled during active COVID-19. The sequence is built from TRBV5-1 and TRBJ2-1, and TRBD1 matches 12 of the central bases. The DNA sequence is given as TGCGCCAGCAGCTTGGGGGACAGGGGGCGCAGAGTGCAGGAACTCTACAATGAGCAGTTCTTC. Its amino acids are CASSLGDRGRRVQELYNEQFF.